These 10 T cell receptor beta chains share one sample of origin, sequenced in a study of blood T cell repertoires in COVID-19. Sequencing used immunoSEQ multiplex PCR; TCRdb keeps in-frame clones, though not all of them. The sample has around 240,000 clones; just under 90% are singletons. Sequencing was performed on PBMCs or T cells enriched from blood (not recorded which). The receptors here all came from a man aged 45-60 years who had been exposed to COVID-19.

This clone was seen more than once but under ten times. The V and J genes are TRBV7-9 and TRBJ1-1; D remains unclear. The CDR3 runs to 12 residues. Germline V gene sequence: CDR1 SEHNR, CDR2 FQNEAQ (reference sequence). The V end lost 7 bases, the J end lost 7 bases, and 13 bases lay between the germline ends. Written as DNA, the CDR3 is TGTGCCAGCAATTCGGACCGGGGTGAAGCTTTCTTT. It specifies CASNSDRGEAFF.

This clone was detected only once. The chain joins TRBV27 to TRBJ1-6; TRBD1 agrees at 7 bases. CDR1 and CDR2 (germline): MNHEY, SMNVEV (reference sequence). After removal of 5 bases from V and 4 bases from J, the junction contained 8 bases not matched to a gene. CDR3 length: 16 amino acids. In nucleotides, the CDR3 is TGTGCCAGCAGTAGGGGGCGCCCCGCTTATAATTCACCCCTCCACTTT. It translates to CASSRGRPAYNSPLHF.

The chain has TRBV7-3 and TRBJ1-3, with D unresolved. The V end was cut by 2 bases, the J end by 0 bases, with 11 bases between. Germline CDR1 is SGHTA and CDR2 is FQGTGA. The CDR3 has 16 residues. The CDR3 here is CASSLGGSFSGNTIYF. The CDR3 region has the DNA TGTGCCAGCAGCTTAGGAGGTTCGTTCTCTGGAAACACCATATATTTT.

This rearrangement joins TRBV5-1 to TRBJ2-1; 11 bases align to TRBD2. The CDR3 contains 19 residues. CDR1 is SGHRS, CDR2 YFSETQ, per germline. After removal of 7 bases from V and 0 bases from J, the junction contained 15 bases not matched to a gene. For the CDR3, the DNA is TGCGCCAGCCTCCCCACGGCGATAGCGGGGGGGAGCTCCTACAATGAGCAGTTCTTC. Translating gives CASLPTAIAGGSSYNEQFF.

The V call is TRBV6-5, the J call TRBJ2-2; perhaps TRBD2 as D (6 bases). V was shortened by 7 bases and J by 4 bases, with 16 bases between the two germline ends. Germline V gene lookup returns CDR1 MNHEY and CDR2 SVGAGI. The length of the CDR3 is 15 residues. Written as DNA, the CDR3 is TGTGCCAGCACCCGGGGGAGCCAGGGCACCGGGGAGCTGTTTTTT. Translation gives CASTRGSQGTGELFF.

This chain uses TRBV2 with TRBJ1-4; 8 nucleotides agree with TRBD1. Looked up from germline, CDR1 is SNHLY and CDR2 is FYNNEI. This CDR3 is 14 amino acids long. V shed 3 bases and J 4 bases; nucleotides not matched to a gene: 1. The CDR3 nucleotides read TGTGCCAGCAGTGAGGGACAGGTTAATGAAAAACTGTTTTTT. It specifies CASSEGQVNEKLFF.

The rearrangement joins TRBV7-2 to TRBJ2-5, with 7 bases fitting TRBD2. The V segment lost 6 bases and the J segment 4 bases; nucleotides outside the gene matches: 8. Germline V CDR1 and CDR2: SGHTA, FQGNSA. The CDR3 is 14 amino acids. CDR3 in amino acids: CASSRSSGRETQYF. The CDR3 region has the DNA TGTGCCAGCAGTCGATCTAGCGGCCGAGAGACCCAGTACTTC.

The rearrangement links TRBV28 to TRBJ1-1; TRBD1 matches 7 bases. After removal of 7 bases from V and 1 base from J, the junction contained 3 bases not matched to a gene. The CDR3 is 13 residues long. Germline values: CDR1 MDHEN, CDR2 SYDVKM. In nucleotides, the CDR3 is TGTGCCAGCACCGGGGACAGGAACACTGAAGCTTTCTTT. This codes for CASTGDRNTEAFF.

The chain is built from TRBV24-1 and TRBJ2-1, with a possible D match to TRBD2 (5 bases). Per germline, CDR1 KGHDR and CDR2 SFDVKD. Trimming removed 0 bases at V and 3 bases at J, with 5 bases between. The CDR3 covers 14 residues. The CDR3 sequence is CATSDLAGYNEQFF. DNA for the CDR3: TGTGCCACCAGTGATTTGGCGGGCTACAATGAGCAGTTCTTC.

The rearrangement uses TRBV5-1 and TRBJ1-1; no firm D call. Trimming took 3 bases from V and 1 from J, leaving 13 bases between them. CDR3 length: 15 amino acids. CDR1 is SGHRS, CDR2 YFSETQ, per germline. The chain's CDR3 is CASSSPGRANTEAFF. In DNA, the CDR3 is TGCGCCAGCAGCTCCCCTGGGCGGGCGAACACTGAAGCTTTCTTT.